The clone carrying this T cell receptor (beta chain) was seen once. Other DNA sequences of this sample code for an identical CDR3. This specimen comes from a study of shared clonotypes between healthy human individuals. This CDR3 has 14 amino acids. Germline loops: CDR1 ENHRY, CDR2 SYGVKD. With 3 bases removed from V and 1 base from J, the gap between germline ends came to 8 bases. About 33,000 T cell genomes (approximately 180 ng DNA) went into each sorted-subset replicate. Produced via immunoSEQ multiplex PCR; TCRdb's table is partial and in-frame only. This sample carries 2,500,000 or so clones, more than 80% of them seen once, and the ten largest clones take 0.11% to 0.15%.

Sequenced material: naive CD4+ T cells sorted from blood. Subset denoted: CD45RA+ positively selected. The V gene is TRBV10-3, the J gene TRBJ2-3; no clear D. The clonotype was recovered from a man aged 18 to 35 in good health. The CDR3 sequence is CAISESLGTDTQYF. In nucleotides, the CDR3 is TGTGCCATCAGTGAAAGTCTTGGCACAGATACGCAGTATTTT.